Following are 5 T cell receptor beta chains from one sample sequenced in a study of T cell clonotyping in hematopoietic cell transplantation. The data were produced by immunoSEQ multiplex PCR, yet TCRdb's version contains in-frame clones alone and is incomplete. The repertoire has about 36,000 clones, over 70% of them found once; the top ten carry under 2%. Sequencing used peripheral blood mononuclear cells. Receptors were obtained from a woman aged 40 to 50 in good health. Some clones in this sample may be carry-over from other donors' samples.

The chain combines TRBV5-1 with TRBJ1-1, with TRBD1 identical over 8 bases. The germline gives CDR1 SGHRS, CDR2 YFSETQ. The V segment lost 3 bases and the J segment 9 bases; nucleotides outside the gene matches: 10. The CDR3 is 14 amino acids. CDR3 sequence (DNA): TGCGCCAGCAGCTCGGACAGGGAACGGACTCAAGCTTTCTTT. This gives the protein CASSSDRERTQAFF.

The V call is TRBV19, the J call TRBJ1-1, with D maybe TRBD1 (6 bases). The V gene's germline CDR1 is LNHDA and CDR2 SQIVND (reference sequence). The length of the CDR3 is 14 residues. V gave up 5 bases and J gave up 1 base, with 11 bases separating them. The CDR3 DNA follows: TGTGCCAGTAGTCCGACAGGATCGAACACTGAAGCTTTCTTT. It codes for CASSPTGSNTEAFF.

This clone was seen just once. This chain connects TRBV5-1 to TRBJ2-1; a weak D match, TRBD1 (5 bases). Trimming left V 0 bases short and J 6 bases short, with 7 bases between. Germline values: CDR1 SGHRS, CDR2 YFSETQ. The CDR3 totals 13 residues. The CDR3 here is CASSLDQGNEQFF. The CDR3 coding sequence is TGCGCCAGCAGCTTGGATCAGGGCAATGAGCAGTTCTTC.

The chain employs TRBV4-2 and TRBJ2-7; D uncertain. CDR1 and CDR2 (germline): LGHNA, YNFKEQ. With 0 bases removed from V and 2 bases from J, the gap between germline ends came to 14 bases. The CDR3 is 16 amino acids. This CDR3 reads CASSQDPGPEAYEQYF. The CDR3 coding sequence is TGTGCCAGCAGCCAAGACCCGGGTCCAGAGGCCTACGAGCAGTACTTC.

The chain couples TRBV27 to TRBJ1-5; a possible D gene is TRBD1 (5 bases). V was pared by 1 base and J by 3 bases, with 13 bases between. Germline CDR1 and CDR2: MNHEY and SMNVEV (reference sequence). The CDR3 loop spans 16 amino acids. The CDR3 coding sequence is TGTGCCAGCAGTTTATGGGACGGCGGTCTCAATCAGCCCCAGCATTTT. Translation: CASSLWDGGLNQPQHF.